A single sample is the source of the 10 T cell receptor beta chains below, sequenced in a study of blood T cell repertoires in COVID-19. Here immunoSEQ multiplex PCR was the method, and the copy in TCRdb shows in-frame clones only, minus some. The sample lists 210,000 or so clones, more than 80% occurring once. Sequencing was carried out using PBMCs or T cells enriched from blood (not recorded which). Receptors were obtained from a man aged 55 to 69 who had recovered from COVID-19.

J is TRBJ1-3 and V is TRBV18, with TRBD1 as a possible D gene (6 bases). Trimming pared 5 bases from V and 5 bases from J, leaving 16 bases between. CDR3 length equals 15 residues. Germline lookup yields CDR1 KGHSH and CDR2 LQKENI. The CDR3 coding sequence is TGTGCCAGCTCAGAAGAGCAGGGGTACCGAAACACCATATATTTT. Protein product: CASSEEQGYRNTIYF.

CDR3 residues: CAISERQGVNSPLHF. Here the CDR3 DNA reads TGTGCCATCAGTGAGCGACAGGGTGTTAATTCACCCCTCCACTTT. The chain has TRBV10-3 and TRBJ1-6; 7 bases align to TRBD1. Trimming cost V 2 bases and J 6 bases; bases outside gene matches: 4. The CDR3 loop spans 15 amino acids. Germline V gives CDR1 ENHRY, CDR2 SYGVKD.

The rearrangement uses TRBV7-2 and TRBJ1-2; TRBD1 matches 8 bases. CDR1 and CDR2 (germline): SGHTA, FQGNSA. J lost 4 bases, V lost 1 base, and 2 bases had no gene match. There are 14 residues in the CDR3. The chain's CDR3 is CASSLVTGGYGYTF. The DNA of the CDR3 is TGTGCCAGCAGCTTAGTTACAGGGGGCTATGGCTACACCTTC. Full variable domain (remainder filled in from reference TRBV7-2 and TRBJ1-2): GAGVSQSPSNKVTEKGKDVELRCDPISGHTALYWYRQSLGQGLEFLIYFQGNSAPDKSGLPSDRFSAERTGGSVSTLTIQRTQQEDSAVYLCASSLVTGGYGYTFGSGTRLTVV.

The chain has TRBV5-6 and TRBJ1-1, with 8 bases that match TRBD1. Germline CDR1 SGHDT, CDR2 YYEEEE. V shed 0 bases and J 6 bases; nucleotides not matched to a gene: 10. CDR3 length: 16 amino acids. The chain's CDR3 is CASSLVAGGSNSEAFF. CDR3 nucleotide sequence: TGTGCCAGCAGCTTGGTTGCAGGGGGCTCTAACTCTGAAGCTTTCTTT. Full variable domain (rest looked up from reference TRBV5-6 and TRBJ1-1): DAGVTQSPTHLIKTRGQQVTLRCSPKSGHDTVSWYQQALGQGPQFIFQYYEEEERQRGNFPDRFSGHQFPNYSSELNVNALLLGDSALYLCASSLVAGGSNSEAFFGQGTRLTVV.

CDR3 sequence: CASRAQGTSYEQYF. The CDR3, as DNA: TGTGCCAGCAGGGCACAGGGGACCTCGTACGAGCAGTACTTC. The chain combines TRBV2 with TRBJ2-7, with 7 bases fitting TRBD1. Germline V gene sequence: CDR1 SNHLY, CDR2 FYNNEI. V trimming: 6 bases; J trimming: 4 bases; junction bases outside the gene matches: 9. The CDR3 is made up of 14 amino acids.

CDR3 loop: CASSFHRGQGEAFF. The CDR3 DNA follows: TGTGCCAGCAGTTTCCACAGGGGGCAGGGTGAAGCTTTCTTT. The chain carries TRBV6-5 and TRBJ1-1; 9 bases agree with TRBD1. Unmatched junction bases numbered 7, after V lost 4 bases and J lost 7 bases. CDR3 size: 14 residues. The germline CDR1 and CDR2 sequences are MNHEY and SVGAGI.

The chain employs TRBV6-5 and TRBJ2-7; TRBD1 matches at 9 bases. Per the germline V gene, CDR1 is MNHEY and CDR2 is SVGAGI. After removal of 5 bases from V and 1 base from J, the junction contained 6 bases not matched to a gene. The CDR3 sequence is 15 residues long. The CDR3 protein is CASSMGQGNSYEQYF. The CDR3 coding sequence is TGTGCCAGCAGTATGGGACAGGGAAATTCCTACGAGCAGTACTTC.

The genes are TRBV6-5 and TRBJ1-6; D gene unclear. V was pared by 2 bases and J by 5 bases, with 10 bases between. CDR3 length: 15 amino acids. Germline V lookup: CDR1 MNHEY, CDR2 SVGAGI. CDR3 DNA: TGTGCCAGCAGTTACGGGGAGGTTAATAATTCACCCCTCCACTTT. The encoded protein is CASSYGEVNNSPLHF.

This clone was detected a few times. J is TRBJ1-1 and V is TRBV11-2, with D perhaps TRBD1 (6 bases). Germline V lookup: CDR1 SGHAT, CDR2 FQNNGV. The CDR3 loop spans 14 amino acids. Trimming took off 5 bases at V and 1 base at J, with 11 bases between the two ends. The CDR3: CASSISDRNTEAFF. For the CDR3, the DNA is TGTGCCAGCAGCATATCGGACAGGAACACTGAAGCTTTCTTT.

This rearrangement joins TRBV2 to TRBJ1-5, with 7 bases matching TRBD1. Germline assignment: CDR1 SNHLY and CDR2 FYNNEI. The V segment lost 5 bases and the J segment 2 bases; nucleotides outside the gene matches: 3. The CDR3 consists of 14 residues. This CDR3 is CASSRDSRNQPQHF. In DNA form, the CDR3 reads TGTGCCAGCAGTCGGGACAGTCGCAATCAGCCCCAGCATTTT.